Listed below are T cell receptor beta chains from one sample, sequenced in a study of early T cells in non-severe SARS-CoV-2 infection. TCRdb redid the calling of the 5' RACE reads with MiXCR, one entry per CDR3 protein. The table records some 54,000 distinct CDR3 sequences, 8% to 13% of them present only once. The sequencing input was whole blood. The receptors come from an adult who was a healthcare worker with PCR-confirmed SARS-CoV-2 infection or an uninfected control (not recorded which). Each CDR3 is given with its conserved first and last residue. The D gene is left open where the match is weak. Clone size is given for some rows only: seen once, a few or many times, or a class if the clone is expanded.

j_call	d_call	clone_size	v_call	cdr3_aa	cdr3_nt
TRBJ2-7	TRBD1	few	TRBV6-5	CASRPRGFYEQYF	TGTGCCAGCAGGCCCAGGGGGTTCTACGAGCAGTACTTC
TRBJ2-1	TRBD2	.	TRBV7-6	CASSKNPSGSSSYNEQFF	TGTGCCAGCAGCAAGAATCCTAGCGGGTCGAGCTCCTACAATGAGCAGTTCTTC
TRBJ2-1	.	many	TRBV6-2/TRBV6-3	CASRRGHNEQFF	TGTGCCAGCAGACGGGGGCACAATGAGCAGTTCTTC
TRBJ1-3	.	.	TRBV4-3	CASSQDPVGNTIYF	TGCGCCAGCAGCCAAGATCCAGTGGGAAACACCATATATTTT
TRBJ2-2	.	few	TRBV2	CASSISRELFF	TGTGCCAGCAGTATCAGCCGGGAGCTGTTTTTT
TRBJ2-5	.	.	TRBV5-6	CASSPGMGETQYF	TGTGCCAGCAGCCCAGGGATGGGGGAGACCCAGTACTTC
TRBJ2-5	.	.	TRBV6-2/TRBV6-3	CASSSPSQGLERTQYF	TGTGCCAGCAGTTCACCCTCACAGGGCCTAGAGCGGACCCAGTACTTC
TRBJ1-5	TRBD1	few	TRBV6-6	CASRDRLSSNQPQHF	TGTGCCAGCAGGGACAGGTTGAGCAGCAATCAGCCCCAGCATTTT
TRBJ2-1	.	few	TRBV2	CASRPTGNEQFF	TGTGCCAGCAGACCCACAGGGAATGAGCAGTTCTTC
TRBJ2-1	TRBD2	many	TRBV4-2	CASSQDRLARNEQFF	TGTGCCAGCAGCCAAGATCGACTAGCACGGAATGAGCAGTTCTTC
TRBJ1-1	.	many	TRBV7-3	CASSPWLFKPTEAFF	TGTGCCAGCAGCCCCTGGTTATTTAAGCCCACTGAAGCTTTCTTT
TRBJ2-2	TRBD2	many	TRBV20-1	CSAREAGSNTGELFF	TGCAGTGCTAGGGAAGCGGGGTCCAACACCGGGGAGCTGTTTTTT
TRBJ2-3	TRBD2	many	TRBV20-1	CSARDAGSRSGRHF	TGCAGTGCTAGAGATGCCGGATCCCGGAGCGGGAGGCATTTT
TRBJ2-1	TRBD2	large	TRBV5-1	CASSPGRGRENEQFF	TGCGCCAGTTCCCCCGGGCGGGGGAGGGAGAATGAGCAGTTCTTC
TRBJ1-2	TRBD1	few	TRBV6-5	CASMGGDSYGYTF	TGTGCCAGCATGGGAGGGGACAGCTATGGCTACACCTTC
TRBJ2-1	.	few	TRBV27	CASRESPPFVSEQFF	TGTGCCAGCAGAGAAAGCCCTCCCTTTGTGAGTGAGCAGTTCTTC